The rows below give T cell receptor beta chains drawn from one sample of a study of OX40 agonist ivuxolimab in advanced cancers. The method was immunoSEQ multiplex PCR; TCRdb's version includes in-frame clones alone and lacks a portion of them. The table has about 75,000 clones, roughly 81% seen once; the top ten hold under 20%. The sequences come from CD4+ or CD8+ T cells sorted from blood, collected in a trial of the OX40 agonist ivuxolimab. Receptors were obtained from an adult with an advanced solid tumor such as melanoma, head and neck, liver or kidney cancer. Each CDR3 is given with its conserved first and last residue. D genes are given only for firm matches. Size values are once, few and many counts, or a class for expanded clones, and some rows have none.

TRBJ2-7 - TRBV6-1 TRBD1 TGTGCCAACTCCGCACAGGGGGCCGAGCAGTACTTC CANSAQGAEQYF
TRBJ1-1 - TRBV25-1 TRBD1 TGTGCCAGCAGTGACGGACAGGGGACGGGCACTGAAGCTTTCTTT CASSDGQGTGTEAFF
TRBJ2-1 - TRBV2 - TGTGCCAGCAAACCGGGACTCGAGCAGTTCTTC CASKPGLEQFF
TRBJ1-4 - TRBV11-2 TRBD1 TGTGCCAGCAGCGGGGACAGGGCTAATGAAAAACTGTTTTTT CASSGDRANEKLFF
TRBJ1-3 - TRBV28 TRBD1 TGTGCCAGCAGTCCTCTTAGGGGGCTGTCTGGAAACACCATATATTTT CASSPLRGLSGNTIYF
TRBJ1-1 - TRBV11-3 - TGTGCCAGCAGCTTTCGACAGGCTTCTACTGAAGCTTTCTTT CASSFRQASTEAFF
TRBJ1-1 - TRBV19 - TGTGCCAGTAGTATAGACAGGGACACTGAAGCTTTCTTT CASSIDRDTEAFF
TRBJ2-1 - TRBV11-3 TRBD2 TGTGCCAGCAGCTTAGCTAGCGGGAGGTCGAATGAGCAGTTCTTC CASSLASGRSNEQFF
TRBJ2-3 few TRBV19 - TGTGCCAGTAGTATCCACAATAGCGGTCCTAGCACAGATACGCAGTATTTT CASSIHNSGPSTDTQYF
TRBJ2-3 - TRBV19 - TGTGCCAGTAGTATCCAAGGCGGCACAGATACGCAGTATTTT CASSIQGGTDTQYF
TRBJ2-7 - TRBV29-1 TRBD2 TGCAGCGTTGGGGCTAGCGGCTACGAGCAGTACTTC CSVGASGYEQYF
TRBJ2-5 - TRBV10-1 TRBD1 TGCGCCAGCAGTCGGGGGACAGGGGTGGGGGAGACCCAGTACTTC CASSRGTGVGETQYF
TRBJ2-5 once TRBV6-1 - TGTGCCAGCACAACTGACAGGTGGCGAGAGACCCAGTACTTC CASTTDRWRETQYF
TRBJ2-1 - TRBV27 TRBD2 TGTGCCAGCAGTTCTCAAACTAGCGGGAGCTTCTATGAGCAGTTCTTC CASSSQTSGSFYEQFF
TRBJ1-2 few TRBV28 TRBD1 TGTGCCAGCAGAGGACAGGGGCTTAACTATGGCTACACCTTC CASRGQGLNYGYTF
TRBJ2-6 - TRBV5-4 TRBD1 TGTGCCAGCAGCGGGAACAGGGGGAACTCTGGGGCCAACGTCCTGACTTTC CASSGNRGNSGANVLTF
TRBJ2-5 - TRBV6-1 - TGTGCCAGCAGTAGGCGGGGCGCGGAGACCCAGTACTTC CASSRRGAETQYF
TRBJ2-7 - TRBV5-1 TRBD2 TGCGCCAGCAGAGGCGGGACTAGCGGGACCTACGAGCAGTACTTC CASRGGTSGTYEQYF
TRBJ1-5 - TRBV6-1 - TGTGCCAGCAGTGACCTGACTGGCAATCAGCCCCAGCATTTT CASSDLTGNQPQHF
TRBJ1-4 - TRBV5-8 TRBD1 TGTGCCAGCAGCTTGGACAGGGGAAATGAAAAACTGTTTTTT CASSLDRGNEKLFF
TRBJ2-7 - TRBV15 TRBD2 TGTGCCACCAGCAGAGAGGGAGGGAAGATTTACGAGCAGTACTTC CATSREGGKIYEQYF
TRBJ2-1 - TRBV5-1 TRBD2 TGCGCCAGCAGCCCCTTTACGGGAGGGTCCCTCGTTGATGAGCAGTTCTTC CASSPFTGGSLVDEQFF
TRBJ1-1 - TRBV7-9 - TGTGCCAGCAGCTTACCTCGGGGGCGGGGAGCTTACACTGAAGCTTTCTTT CASSLPRGRGAYTEAFF
TRBJ1-1 - TRBV28 - TGTGCCAGCAGTAGGGGACACCTGAACACTGAAGCTTTCTTT CASSRGHLNTEAFF
TRBJ2-3 - TRBV18 - TGTGCCAGCTCACCACGAGTCGAAACGGCAGATACGCAGTATTTT CASSPRVETADTQYF
TRBJ1-6 few TRBV9 TRBD1 TGTGCCAGCAGCGTCGGGACAGAGAATTCACCCCTCCACTTT CASSVGTENSPLHF
TRBJ1-2 - TRBV7-9 - TGTGCCAGCAGCCGAAGTGGGGTGCGGGGCTACACCTTC CASSRSGVRGYTF
TRBJ2-3 - TRBV6-1 - TGTGCCAGCAGTGAGGGCGGGGCTGACACAGATACGCAGTATTTT CASSEGGADTDTQYF
TRBJ2-3 - TRBV6-1 TRBD2 TGTGCCAGCAGTGAAGCGGGAGGGGAGGATACGCAGTATTTT CASSEAGGEDTQYF
TRBJ1-2 - TRBV14 - TGTGCCAGCAGCCCCGGCGCAGTTTGGGATGGCTACACCTTC CASSPGAVWDGYTF
TRBJ2-3 - TRBV7-9 TRBD2 TGTGCCAGCAGCTGGCGGGGGATTAGCACAGATACGCAGTATTTT CASSWRGISTDTQYF